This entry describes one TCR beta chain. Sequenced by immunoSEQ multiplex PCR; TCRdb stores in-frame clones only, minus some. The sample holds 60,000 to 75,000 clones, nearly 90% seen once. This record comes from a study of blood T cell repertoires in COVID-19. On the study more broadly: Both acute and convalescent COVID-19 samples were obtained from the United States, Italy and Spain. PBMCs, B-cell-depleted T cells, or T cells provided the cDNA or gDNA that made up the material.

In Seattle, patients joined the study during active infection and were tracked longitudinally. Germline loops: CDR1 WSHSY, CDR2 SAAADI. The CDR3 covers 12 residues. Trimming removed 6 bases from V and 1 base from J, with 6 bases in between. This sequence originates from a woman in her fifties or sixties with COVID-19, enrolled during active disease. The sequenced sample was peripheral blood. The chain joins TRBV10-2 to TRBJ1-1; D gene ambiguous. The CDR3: CASRAGNTEAFF. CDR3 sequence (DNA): TGCGCCAGCAGGGCAGGGAACACTGAAGCTTTCTTT.